Listed below are T cell receptor beta chains from one sample, sequenced in a study of T cell responses to AZD1222 COVID-19 vaccine. Profiling relied on immunoSEQ multiplex PCR, and the TCRdb table lists in-frame clones only, not all of them. Among 150,000 to 180,000 clones listed, roughly 90% were seen once. The source was peripheral blood, collected on day 0 of AZD1222 vaccination. The receptors were gathered from an adult in good health. Each CDR3 is given with its conserved first and last residue. The D gene is left open where the match is weak. Only part of the rows carry a size: once, few, many, or a class if the clone is expanded.

j_call,v_call,clone_size,d_call,cdr3_aa,cdr3_nt
TRBJ2-7,TRBV10-3,few,NA,CAISDRGAWYEQYF,TGTGCCATCAGTGACAGGGGGGCCTGGTACGAGCAGTACTTC
TRBJ2-7,TRBV5-1,NA,NA,CASSLGRAVLTYEQYF,TGCGCCAGCAGCTTGGGCAGGGCCGTCTTAACCTACGAGCAGTACTTC
TRBJ1-2,TRBV19,NA,NA,CAGRGLDYGYTF,TGTGCCGGAAGGGGATTAGACTATGGCTACACCTTC
TRBJ2-7,TRBV10-3,NA,NA,CAISRQYEQYF,TGTGCCATCAGTAGACAGTACGAGCAGTACTTC
TRBJ2-5,TRBV23-1,NA,NA,CASQDSVEETQYF,TGCGCCAGCCAAGACAGCGTCGAAGAGACCCAGTACTTC
TRBJ1-3,TRBV15,NA,NA,CATSVDGGAGNTIYF,TGTGCCACCAGCGTTGATGGAGGGGCTGGAAACACCATATATTTT
TRBJ2-2,TRBV19,NA,TRBD2,CASTALAGETGELFF,TGTGCCAGTACCGCACTAGCGGGGGAAACCGGGGAGCTGTTTTTT
TRBJ1-2,TRBV5-4,NA,NA,CASSSIQGLGDYTF,TGTGCCAGCAGCTCAATCCAGGGGCTGGGTGACTACACCTTC
TRBJ1-2,TRBV10-2,few,NA,CASGQNYGYTF,TGCGCCAGCGGGCAGAACTATGGCTACACCTTC
TRBJ1-2,TRBV15,NA,NA,CATSPQQSDYGYTF,TGTGCCACCAGCCCCCAGCAGTCTGACTATGGCTACACCTTC
TRBJ2-7,TRBV5-5,NA,NA,CASSLSLYEQYF,TGTGCCAGCAGCTTGAGTCTCTACGAGCAGTACTTC
TRBJ2-1,TRBV11-3,NA,TRBD1,CASSSLDRWLAGGRNEQFF,TGTGCCAGCAGCTCCCTCGATCGGTGGTTGGCAGGGGGTAGAAATGAGCAGTTCTTC
TRBJ2-4,TRBV10-3,few,TRBD1,CAISEMTGKAKNIQYF,TGTGCCATCAGTGAGATGACAGGGAAAGCCAAAAACATTCAGTACTTC
TRBJ2-3,TRBV7-3,NA,NA,CASSLIVGDGTDTQYF,TGTGCCAGCAGCTTAATAGTAGGCGACGGCACAGATACGCAGTATTTT
TRBJ1-6,TRBV6-2/TRBV6-3,NA,TRBD1,CASSDRGHPNSPLHF,TGTGCCAGCAGTGACAGGGGCCACCCTAATTCACCCCTCCACTTT
TRBJ1-6,TRBV7-2,NA,TRBD1,CASTLLRQGRSPLHF,TGTGCCAGCACCCTACTCCGACAGGGTCGATCACCCCTCCACTTT
TRBJ2-3,TRBV28,NA,NA,CASKHTDTQYF,TGTGCCAGCAAACACACAGATACGCAGTATTTT
TRBJ1-5,TRBV5-8,NA,NA,CASSSAGTRRQPQHF,TGTGCCAGCAGCTCCGCCGGGACCCGGCGACAGCCCCAGCATTTT
TRBJ2-3,TRBV7-9,NA,NA,CASSKRDTDTQYF,TGTGCCAGCTCTAAGCGCGACACAGATACGCAGTATTTT
TRBJ2-5,TRBV7-9,NA,NA,CASSLGPGETQYF,TGTGCCAGCAGCTTAGGGCCTGGAGAGACCCAGTACTTC
TRBJ1-6,TRBV10-3,NA,TRBD1,CAASQGDNSPLHF,TGTGCCGCGTCGCAGGGGGATAATTCACCCCTCCACTTT
TRBJ2-6,TRBV4-3,few,NA,CASSQDHSSGANVLTF,TGCGCCAGCAGCCAAGATCACAGCTCTGGGGCCAACGTCCTGACTTTC
TRBJ1-5,TRBV28,once,TRBD1,CASGGQGNIQPQHF,TGTGCCAGCGGGGGACAGGGAAATATTCAGCCCCAGCATTTT
TRBJ1-1,TRBV27,NA,TRBD1,CASSPTGGLPEAFF,TGTGCCAGCAGCCCGACAGGGGGTCTCCCTGAAGCTTTCTTT
TRBJ1-1,TRBV14,NA,NA,CASSPKAGRNTEAFF,TGTGCCAGCAGCCCAAAGGCGGGGCGGAACACTGAAGCTTTCTTT
TRBJ2-2,TRBV13,once,TRBD2,CASSLEAGVNTGELFF,TGTGCCAGCAGCTTGGAAGCGGGGGTGAACACCGGGGAGCTGTTTTTT
TRBJ1-5,TRBV19,once,NA,CASIPGPGSFFQPQHF,TGTGCCAGTATTCCGGGCCCGGGTTCTTTCTTTCAGCCCCAGCATTTT
TRBJ1-2,TRBV5-6,NA,NA,CASSPGNYGYTF,TGTGCCAGCAGCCCAGGGAACTATGGCTACACCTTC
TRBJ2-3,TRBV11-3,NA,TRBD2,CASSLASGSSTDTQYF,TGTGCCAGCAGCTTAGCTAGCGGGAGTAGTACAGATACGCAGTATTTT
TRBJ1-6,TRBV15,few,NA,CATSRARVSPLHF,TGTGCCACCAGCAGAGCTCGGGTGTCACCCCTCCACTTT
TRBJ1-1,TRBV30,NA,TRBD1,CAWDRGYTEAFF,TGTGCCTGGGACAGGGGATACACTGAAGCTTTCTTT
TRBJ1-4,TRBV5-1,NA,NA,CASSLGGNEKLFF,TGCGCCAGCAGCTTGGGCGGGAATGAAAAACTGTTTTTT
TRBJ2-7,TRBV9,NA,TRBD2,CASSVAGLAYEQYF,TGTGCCAGCAGCGTAGCGGGACTAGCCTACGAGCAGTACTTC
TRBJ2-2,TRBV6-6,NA,NA,CASSRHRDGLARELFF,TGTGCCAGCAGCCGCCACAGGGACGGGCTAGCTCGGGAGCTGTTTTTT
TRBJ1-4,TRBV5-8,NA,NA,CASSLAFGQEKLFF,TGTGCCAGCAGCTTGGCCTTCGGACAGGAAAAACTGTTTTTT
TRBJ2-7,TRBV19,NA,NA,CASSIGGGARYEQYF,TGTGCCAGTAGTATAGGCGGTGGGGCACGCTACGAGCAGTACTTC
TRBJ2-3,TRBV7-9,NA,NA,CASSSLGVSTDTQYF,TGTGCCAGCAGCTCCCTCGGGGTTAGCACAGATACGCAGTATTTT
TRBJ2-1,TRBV5-1,NA,TRBD2,CASSLEVVISGSLYNEQFF,TGCGCCAGCAGCTTGGAAGTAGTCATTAGCGGGAGCCTCTACAATGAGCAGTTCTTC
TRBJ1-1,TRBV5-6,NA,NA,CASSWRRLDGNTEAFF,TGTGCCAGCAGCTGGCGGAGGTTGGATGGCAACACTGAAGCTTTCTTT
TRBJ2-7,TRBV27,NA,NA,CASRLAGASYEQYF,TGTGCCAGCCGATTAGCCGGTGCCTCCTACGAGCAGTACTTC
TRBJ1-2,TRBV18,NA,NA,CASSPQPSADGYTF,TGTGCCAGCTCACCACAACCCTCCGCGGATGGCTACACCTTC
TRBJ1-1,TRBV28,once,TRBD1,CASSFYGQGVEAFF,TGTGCCAGCAGCTTCTATGGACAGGGGGTAGAAGCTTTCTTT
TRBJ1-3,TRBV6-2/TRBV6-3,NA,NA,CASSFGSSGNTIYF,TGTGCCAGCAGTTTCGGGAGCTCTGGAAACACCATATATTTT
TRBJ1-1,TRBV7-2,NA,NA,CASSRLVGQPNTEAFF,TGTGCCAGCAGCCGGCTGGTGGGGCAGCCGAACACTGAAGCTTTCTTT
TRBJ1-1,TRBV27,NA,NA,CASSLGLLMNTEAFF,TGTGCCAGCAGTCTTGGGCTCCTCATGAACACTGAAGCTTTCTTT
TRBJ2-2,TRBV19,NA,NA,CASSPWAVITNTGELFF,TGTGCCAGTAGTCCTTGGGCAGTAATTACGAACACCGGGGAGCTGTTTTTT
TRBJ1-1,TRBV30,NA,NA,CAWKGPNTEAFF,TGTGCCTGGAAGGGGCCGAACACTGAAGCTTTCTTT
TRBJ1-1,TRBV7-9,NA,TRBD1,CASSSPLGQGYTEAFF,TGTGCCAGCAGCTCCCCTCTGGGACAGGGCTACACTGAAGCTTTCTTT
TRBJ1-5,TRBV27,NA,NA,CASTRDGKRQHSNQPQHF,TGTGCCAGCACCAGAGATGGAAAGCGACAGCATAGCAATCAGCCCCAGCATTTT
TRBJ2-2,TRBV5-1,NA,NA,CASSGSGNTGELFF,TGCGCCAGCAGCGGCAGCGGGAACACCGGGGAGCTGTTTTTT
TRBJ2-3,TRBV7-2,NA,NA,CASTLRILTDTQYF,TGTGCCAGCACCCTAAGAATCCTCACAGATACGCAGTATTTT